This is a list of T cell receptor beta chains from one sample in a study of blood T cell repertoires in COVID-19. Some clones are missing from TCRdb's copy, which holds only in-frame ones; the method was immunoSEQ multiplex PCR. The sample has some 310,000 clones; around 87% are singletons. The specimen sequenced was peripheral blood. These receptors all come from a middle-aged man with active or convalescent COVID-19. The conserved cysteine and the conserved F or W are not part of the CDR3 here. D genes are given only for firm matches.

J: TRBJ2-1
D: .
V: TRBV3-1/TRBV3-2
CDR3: ASSPRVGEYNEQF

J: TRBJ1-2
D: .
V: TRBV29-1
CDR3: SVAGSYGYT

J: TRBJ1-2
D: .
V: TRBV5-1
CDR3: ASSLGAGMEGYGYT

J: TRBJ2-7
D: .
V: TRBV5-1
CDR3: ASSLGGPSSYEQY

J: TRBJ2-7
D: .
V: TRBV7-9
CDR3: ASSRGGDEQY

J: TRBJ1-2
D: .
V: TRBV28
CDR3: ASSLFQGFNYGYT

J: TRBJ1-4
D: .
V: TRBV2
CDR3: ASSGTGSYFATNEKLF

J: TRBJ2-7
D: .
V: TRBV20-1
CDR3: SATTTYEQY

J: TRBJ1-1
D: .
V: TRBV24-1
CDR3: ATSETGTEAF

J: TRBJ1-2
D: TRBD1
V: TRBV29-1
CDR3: SGGPAGGNLHGYT

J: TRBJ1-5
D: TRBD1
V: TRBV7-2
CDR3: ASSRQGDQPQH

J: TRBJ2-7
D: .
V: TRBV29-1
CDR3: SATQRHSYEQY

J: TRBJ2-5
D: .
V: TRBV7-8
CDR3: ASSPRQIKETQY

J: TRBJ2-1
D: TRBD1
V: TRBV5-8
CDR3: ASSLRGKSYNEQF

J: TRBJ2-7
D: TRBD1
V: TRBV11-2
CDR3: ASSLTQGAYEQY

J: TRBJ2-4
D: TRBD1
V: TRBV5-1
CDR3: ASSFGDSKNIQY

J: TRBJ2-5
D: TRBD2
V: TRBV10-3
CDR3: AISESSGRGLETQY

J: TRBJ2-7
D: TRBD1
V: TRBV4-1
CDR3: ASSQRTGGDEQY

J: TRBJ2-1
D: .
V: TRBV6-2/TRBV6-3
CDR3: ASSHQGSAYNEQF

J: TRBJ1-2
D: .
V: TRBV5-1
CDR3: ASSLGQDGYT

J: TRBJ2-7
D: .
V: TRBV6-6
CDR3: ASRLTTTYEQY

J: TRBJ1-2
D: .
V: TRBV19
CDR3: ATSNYGYT

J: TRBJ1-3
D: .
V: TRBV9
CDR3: ASSAGTSSSSGNTIY

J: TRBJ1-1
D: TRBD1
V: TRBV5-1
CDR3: ASRPGTANTEAF

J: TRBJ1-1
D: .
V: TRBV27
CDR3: ASSLMRDTEAF

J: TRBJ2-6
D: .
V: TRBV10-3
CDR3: AISESPLSGANVLT

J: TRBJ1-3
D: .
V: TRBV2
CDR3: ASSSGEGWNTIY

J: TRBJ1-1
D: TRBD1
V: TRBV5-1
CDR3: ASSSGGQGLNTEAF

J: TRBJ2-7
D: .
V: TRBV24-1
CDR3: APPGHLYEQY

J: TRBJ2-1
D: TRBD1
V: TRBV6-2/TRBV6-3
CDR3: ASSQGAWGYNEQF

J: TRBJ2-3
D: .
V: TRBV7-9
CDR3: ASSRRDPTDTQY

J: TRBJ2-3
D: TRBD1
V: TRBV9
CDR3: ASSYRGLGTDTQY

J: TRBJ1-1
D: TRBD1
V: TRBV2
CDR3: ASSAETGWDTEAF

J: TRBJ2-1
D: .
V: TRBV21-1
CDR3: ASSKVEARSYNEQF

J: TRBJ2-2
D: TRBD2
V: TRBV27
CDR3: ASSPTQRGTGELF

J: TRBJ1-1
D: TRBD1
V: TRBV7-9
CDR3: ASSYRQGTNTEAF

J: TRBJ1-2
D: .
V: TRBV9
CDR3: ASSVGAGLYGYT